A single sample gave rise to the 15 T cell receptor beta chains below, sequenced in a study of cytomegalovirus exposure and HLA in healthy donors. The primer mix had 60 Vbeta and 13 Jbeta primers. Repertoires were generated with immunoSEQ multiplex PCR, while TCRdb's copy carries only in-frame clones and drops some. The sample lists more than 100,000 clones, roughly 66% seen once, with over 1.5% in the top ten. Source material: PBMCs. Receptor source: a man aged 18 to 30 in good health and CMV-seronegative.

The rearrangement uses TRBV6-1 and TRBJ1-1, with D unclear. CDR3 length equals 16 residues. Germline CDR1 and CDR2: MNHNS and SASEGT. V shed 0 bases and J shed 10 bases, with 21 bases lying between them. Here the CDR3 reads CASSEAKVAATISAFF. The CDR3 region has the DNA TGTGCCAGCAGTGAAGCGAAGGTCGCCGCTACTATATCAGCTTTCTTT.

The rearrangement links TRBV11-2 to TRBJ1-1, with TRBD1 identical over 11 bases. CDR1 is SGHAT and CDR2 is FQNNGV in the germline V gene. CDR3 length: 16 amino acids. V was clipped by 8 bases and J by 1 base; unmatched bases: 9. CDR3 DNA sequence: TGTGCCAGCGAAGGACAGGGGGCGGTGAGGAACACTGAAGCTTTCTTT. It yields the protein CASEGQGAVRNTEAFF.

The count of this clone is one. Written as DNA, the CDR3 is TGTGCCAGTAGTATGCCACAGGGGGCTAGCTACAATGAGCAGTTCTTC. Translating it yields CASSMPQGASYNEQFF. V and J are TRBV19 and TRBJ2-1; 9 bases fit TRBD1. V was clipped by 3 bases and J by 3 bases; unmatched bases: 6. The CDR3 spans 16 residues. Germline V gene lookup returns CDR1 LNHDA and CDR2 SQIVND (reference sequence).

This sequence joins TRBV2 and TRBJ2-5; possibly TRBD1 for D (5 bases). Germline V gene sequence: CDR1 SNHLY, CDR2 FYNNEI. The CDR3 length is 13 residues. Between the trimmed V and J ends, which lost 11 bases and 4 bases, there was a span of 17 bases. CDR3: CAGQNGARETQYF. CDR3 in DNA: TGTGCCGGACAAAATGGGGCGCGAGAGACCCAGTACTTC.

The chain is built from TRBV9 and TRBJ2-3; the match to TRBD1 covers 9 bases. The CDR3 is made up of 15 amino acids. The junction had 9 bases not matched to a gene; V was cut back by 4 bases and J by 6 bases. The V gene's germline CDR1 is SGDLS and CDR2 YYNGEE. CDR3: CASSPLGQGADTQYF. DNA of the CDR3: TGTGCCAGCAGCCCCCTGGGACAGGGAGCGGATACGCAGTATTTT.

This clone was seen just once. The chain recombines TRBV25-1 with TRBJ2-2; tentative D call: TRBD1 (6 bases). V dropped 4 bases and J dropped 3 bases, with 18 bases sitting between them. Germline V gene sequence: CDR1 MGHDK, CDR2 SYGVNS. The CDR3 spans 17 residues. The CDR3 spells CASSAFKQGGHTGELFF. Written as DNA, the CDR3 is TGTGCCAGCAGTGCCTTTAAACAGGGTGGGCACACCGGGGAGCTGTTTTTT.

This chain links TRBV11-2 with TRBJ2-3; D is possibly TRBD1 (6 bases). The CDR3 runs 14 residues. V shed 4 bases and J shed 2 bases, with 10 bases lying between them. Germline V gene sequence: CDR1 SGHAT, CDR2 FQNNGV. The CDR3 sequence is CASSSRQVTDTQYF. The CDR3 nucleotides are TGTGCCAGCAGCTCGCGACAGGTCACAGATACGCAGTATTTT.

The chain combines TRBV5-4 with TRBJ2-7; 15 bases line up with TRBD2. This CDR3 has 16 residues. CDR1 and CDR2 from the germline V gene are SGHNT and YYREEE (reference sequence). J gave up 2 bases and V 4 bases, and 4 bases lay outside the gene matches. CDR3 sequence reads: CASSPGTSGGTYEQYF. The CDR3 DNA reads TGTGCCAGCAGCCCAGGGACTAGCGGGGGGACCTACGAGCAGTACTTC.

J is TRBJ2-7 and V is TRBV5-1, with 7 bases that match TRBD1. CDR1 SGHRS and CDR2 YFSETQ come from the germline V gene. Unmatched junction bases numbered 10, after V lost 0 bases and J lost 7 bases. CDR3 length: 15 residues. DNA of the CDR3: TGCGCCAGCAGCTTGGAAGGGACAGATCCCTGGGAGCAGTACTTC. This translates into CASSLEGTDPWEQYF.

The chain has TRBV30 and TRBJ1-3; D remains unclear. CDR1 and CDR2 (germline): GTSNPN, SVGIG (reference sequence). The V and J ends lost 5 bases and 7 bases respectively, with 9 bases between them. This CDR3 region has 11 residues. CDR3 amino acids: CAWASGNTIYF. The CDR3 bases are TGTGCCTGGGCCTCCGGGAACACCATATATTTT.

The CDR3 is CASSGRFSGANVLTF. CDR3 DNA sequence: TGTGCCAGCAGCGGCAGGTTCTCTGGGGCCAACGTCCTGACTTTC. The V call is TRBV2, the J call TRBJ2-6, with D uncertain. V was pared by 6 bases and J by 0 bases, with 9 bases between. CDR3 length: 15 amino acids. Germline V gene lookup returns CDR1 SNHLY and CDR2 FYNNEI.

The chain carries TRBV5-1 and TRBJ2-7, with D perhaps TRBD1 (5 bases). Looked up from germline, CDR1 is SGHRS and CDR2 is YFSETQ. CDR3 length equals 13 residues. Trimming stripped 6 bases from V and 2 bases from J, with 12 bases between. CDR3 DNA sequence: TGCGCCAGCAATCCGGACACTACCTACGAGCAGTACTTC. Amino acid sequence: CASNPDTTYEQYF.

This clone was seen more than once but under ten times. The rearrangement uses TRBV5-4 and TRBJ2-5, with TRBD2 matching over 8 bases. Trimming took 4 bases from V and 5 from J; bases not matched to a gene: 7. Germline CDR1 reads SGHNT; CDR2 reads YYREEE (reference sequence). The CDR3 has 14 residues. This chain's CDR3 is CASSRGLGAETQYF. The CDR3 DNA reads TGTGCCAGCAGCCGGGGACTAGGGGCGGAGACCCAGTACTTC.

This clone was detected only once. The chain uses TRBV30 and TRBJ1-2, with TRBD1 matching over 11 bases. J gave up 8 bases and V 0 bases, and 5 bases lay outside the gene matches. Germline V gene sequence: CDR1 GTSNPN, CDR2 SVGIG (reference sequence). CDR3 size: 14 residues. The CDR3 here is CAWSVLGTGGGYTF. The DNA of the CDR3 is TGTGCCTGGAGTGTACTCGGGACAGGGGGAGGCTACACCTTC.

The chain recombines TRBV27 with TRBJ1-5; D remains ambiguous. In germline, CDR1 is MNHEY, CDR2 SMNVEV (reference sequence). V dropped 4 bases and J dropped 2 bases, with 9 bases sitting between them. This CDR3 is built from 14 residues. The chain's CDR3 is CASSSLAGNQPQHF. For the CDR3, the DNA is TGTGCCAGCAGTTCCTTGGCGGGCAATCAGCCCCAGCATTTT.